These T cell receptor beta chains were read from a single sample in a study of CD8 T cells in Susac syndrome. Using its own MiXCR run on the immunoSEQ multiplex PCR reads, TCRdb lists one record per CDR3 protein. The table shows roughly 120,000 distinct CDR3 sequences, with around 94% occurring only once. The sequencing input was CD4+ T cells from PBMCs. These receptors all stem from a human donor with multiple sclerosis. CDR3s include the opening cysteine and the closing phenylalanine or tryptophan. A D gene is named only where the DNA matches it firmly. Clone size appears in some rows only: once, few, many, or a class for an expanded clone.

D	V	J	size	CDR3	DNA
TRBD2	TRBV7-9	TRBJ2-1	-	CASSLWGLAGGLREQFF	TGTGCCAGCAGCTTATGGGGACTAGCGGGAGGATTGCGTGAGCAGTTCTTC
TRBD1	TRBV30	TRBJ2-1	-	CAWSEVRGFNVEQFF	TGTGCCTGGAGCGAGGTCAGGGGGTTCAATGTTGAGCAGTTCTTC
-	TRBV29-1	TRBJ1-6	-	CSVDGLPKNSPLHF	TGCAGCGTTGATGGACTGCCGAAGAATTCACCCCTCCACTTT
-	TRBV15	TRBJ1-2	-	CATSRVNLGEGYTF	TGTGCCACCAGCAGAGTAAACCTGGGGGAAGGCTACACCTTC
TRBD2	TRBV29-1	TRBJ2-1	-	CSVEGTSGNNEQFF	TGCAGCGTTGAAGGGACTAGCGGTAACAATGAGCAGTTCTTC
-	TRBV29-1	TRBJ1-2	once	CSVDKGSDGYTF	TGCAGCGTTGATAAAGGATCTGATGGCTACACCTTC
TRBD1	TRBV7-2	TRBJ1-6	-	CASSRGTGKSPLHF	TGTGCCAGCAGCCGCGGGACAGGGAAATCACCCCTCCACTTT
TRBD2	TRBV7-9	TRBJ2-7	-	CASSLGTSGRVSSYEQYF	TGTGCCAGCAGCTTGGGGACTAGCGGGAGGGTGAGCTCCTACGAGCAGTACTTC
TRBD1	TRBV28	TRBJ2-4	-	CASTSVPRTGIQYF	TGTGCCAGCACCTCCGTCCCGCGGACAGGCATTCAGTACTTC
TRBD1	TRBV5-4	TRBJ1-1	once	CASSLRQGAFLNTEAFF	TGTGCCAGCAGCCTCCGACAGGGGGCTTTCCTGAACACTGAAGCTTTCTTT
TRBD2	TRBV30	TRBJ2-3	-	CACPGLADTDTQYF	TGTGCCTGCCCCGGACTAGCGGACACAGATACGCAGTATTTT
TRBD2	TRBV9	TRBJ2-1	-	CASSPGTSGNPEQFF	TGTGCCAGCAGCCCTGGGACTAGCGGGAATCCTGAGCAGTTCTTC
-	TRBV7-2	TRBJ2-5	-	CASSSLPPETQYF	TGTGCCAGCAGCTCACTGCCCCCCGAGACCCAGTACTTC
-	TRBV12-3/TRBV12-4	TRBJ1-5	-	CASSDQVAQPQHF	TGTGCCAGCAGCGATCAGGTAGCTCAGCCCCAGCATTTT
TRBD1	TRBV7-9	TRBJ2-4	-	CASSIDRVGNIQYF	TGTGCCAGCAGCATAGACAGGGTGGGAAACATTCAGTACTTC
-	TRBV20-1	TRBJ1-4	-	CSARDYPNEKLFF	TGCAGTGCCCGCGATTATCCAAATGAAAAACTGTTTTTT
TRBD1	TRBV7-2	TRBJ2-7	-	CASSPRTGNIYEQYF	TGTGCCAGCAGCCCCCGGACAGGGAATATCTACGAGCAGTACTTC
-	TRBV20-1	TRBJ2-1	-	CSARDPGVSYNEQFF	TGCAGTGCTAGAGATCCGGGAGTATCCTACAATGAGCAGTTCTTC
TRBD1	TRBV27	TRBJ1-3	-	CASSSRGAGNTIYF	TGTGCCAGCAGTTCCAGGGGGGCTGGAAACACCATATATTTT
-	TRBV2	TRBJ1-2	-	CASSDRVEGYTF	TGTGCCAGCAGTGACAGGGTGGAAGGCTACACCTTC
-	TRBV7-2	TRBJ2-7	-	CASSLRLPHGNYEQYF	TGTGCCAGCAGCTTACGTCTCCCCCACGGAAACTACGAGCAGTACTTC
-	TRBV30	TRBJ1-2	-	CAWTLGVTNYGYTF	TGTGCCTGGACGTTGGGGGTCACAAACTATGGCTACACCTTC
-	TRBV27	TRBJ2-1	once	CASNSYNEQFF	TGTGCCAGCAATTCCTACAATGAGCAGTTCTTC
-	TRBV12-3/TRBV12-4	TRBJ1-5	-	CASSPSIEQPQHF	TGTGCCAGCAGCCCTTCGATAGAGCAGCCCCAGCATTTT
-	TRBV12-3/TRBV12-4	TRBJ1-5	-	CASSLQLGQPQHF	TGTGCCAGCAGCCTACAGCTCGGTCAGCCCCAGCATTTT
-	TRBV7-9	TRBJ1-1	once	CASSSGSGTPNTEAFF	TGTGCCAGCAGCTCAGGGTCGGGGACCCCGAACACTGAAGCTTTCTTT
-	TRBV30	TRBJ1-4	-	CAWNRQGANEKLFF	TGTGCCTGGAATAGGCAGGGCGCTAATGAAAAACTGTTTTTT
-	TRBV7-2	TRBJ2-7	-	CASSPAGTLYEQYF	TGTGCCAGCAGCCCAGCTGGGACACTCTACGAGCAGTACTTC
-	TRBV5-6	TRBJ1-1	-	CASSLTGTTNTEAFF	TGTGCCAGCAGCTTAACCGGGACAACGAACACTGAAGCTTTCTTT
TRBD1	TRBV12-3/TRBV12-4	TRBJ2-7	-	CASSFWGTGSSYEQYF	TGTGCCAGCAGTTTTTGGGGGACAGGGTCCTCCTACGAGCAGTACTTC
TRBD2	TRBV5-1	TRBJ2-6	-	CASSRDGGALRSGANVLTF	TGCGCCAGCAGCAGGGACGGGGGGGCCCTACGCTCTGGGGCCAACGTCCTGACTTTC
-	TRBV12-3/TRBV12-4	TRBJ1-1	-	CASSRAPPGLMNTEAFF	TGTGCCAGCAGCCGCGCCCCCCCTGGGCTTATGAACACTGAAGCTTTCTTT
TRBD2	TRBV6-5	TRBJ2-7	once	CASRYSATSGGARVYEQYF	TGTGCCAGCAGATATTCAGCGACTAGCGGGGGGGCGAGGGTCTACGAGCAGTACTTC
-	TRBV2	TRBJ2-4	once	CASTAGRRFGIQYF	TGTGCCAGCACAGCAGGGAGGCGATTTGGCATTCAGTACTTC
TRBD2	TRBV6-5	TRBJ2-3	-	CATSGLAGIDTQYF	TGTGCCACTTCAGGACTAGCGGGAATTGATACGCAGTATTTT
-	TRBV5-1	TRBJ2-5	-	CASSPLADGLETQYF	TGCGCCAGCAGCCCGCTCGCGGACGGACTAGAGACCCAGTACTTC
-	TRBV6-2/TRBV6-3	TRBJ2-6	once	CASTTLLTGGAGANVLTF	TGTGCCAGCACCACCCTCCTGACAGGTGGAGCTGGGGCCAACGTCCTGACTTTC
-	TRBV20-1	TRBJ2-1	-	CSASETSSYNEQFF	TGCAGTGCTTCTGAGACTAGTAGCTACAATGAGCAGTTCTTC
TRBD2	TRBV30	TRBJ2-7	-	CAWRGRLAGLGEQYF	TGTGCCTGGAGGGGGAGGCTAGCGGGGCTCGGCGAGCAGTACTTC
-	TRBV7-8	TRBJ1-3	once	CASSSGSSGNTIYF	TGTGCCAGCAGCTCCGGGAGCTCTGGAAACACCATATATTTT
-	TRBV9	TRBJ1-1	-	CASSVEGRMNTEAFF	TGTGCCAGCAGCGTCGAGGGACGGATGAACACTGAAGCTTTCTTT
-	TRBV30	TRBJ2-7	-	CAWTSQGYEQYF	TGTGCCTGGACAAGCCAGGGCTACGAGCAGTACTTC
TRBD1	TRBV9	TRBJ1-6	-	CASSQEGAAYSPLHF	TGTGCCAGCAGCCAGGAGGGGGCCGCCTATTCACCCCTCCACTTT